This T cell receptor (beta chain) is drawn from a study of T cells in Graves' hyperthyroidism and ophthalmopathy. Study-level results: Most clonotypes expanded in thyroid above 0.001 were likewise present in blood.

Patients with uncontrolled infections, other autoimmune diseases, pregnancy or lactation were excluded. RNA transcripts served as the template for amplifying TCR beta CDR3 regions. A first-round RT-PCR of the TCR CDR3 used the HTBI primer set. MiXCR, run by TCRdb on the multiplex PCR reads, gives a single entry per CDR3 protein. The repertoire holds fewer than 900,000 distinct CDR3 sequences, with about 17% as singletons. As regards this clonotype: Its target is not known.

CDR1 and CDR2 from the germline V gene are MNHEY and SMNVEV (reference sequence). CDR3 size: 16 residues. V was trimmed by 8 bases and J by 0 bases, leaving 17 bases between them. The material sequenced was blood. This sequence joins TRBV27 and TRBJ2-1; tentatively, D is TRBD2 (6 bases). The sequence was obtained from a woman aged 50 to 60 with Graves' hyperthyroidism that later progressed to Graves' ophthalmopathy. CDR3 coding DNA: TGTGCCAGCGGTAGGAGGGTCGGAGCCTCCTACAATGAGCAGTTCTTC. Protein product: CASGRRVGASYNEQFF.